Given below is one T cell receptor beta chain in context. What it recognizes is unknown. This table comes from immunoSEQ multiplex PCR, and its TCRdb copy is limited to in-frame clones, with some not included. The sample includes about 73,000 clones, roughly 90% of them seen just once. The V and J ends lost 5 bases and 0 bases respectively, with 20 bases between them. Germline lookup yields CDR1 SNHLY and CDR2 FYNNEI. The CDR3 has 18 amino acids. This record belongs to a study of cytomegalovirus exposure and HLA in healthy donors. Donors were drawn from the approximately 120-subject validation cohort, separate from the approximately 700-subject first cohort. Overall study findings and caveats: Subsequent analysis found a tendency for first-cohort TCR clusters to co-occur within the 120 or so validation repertoires.

The clonotype was recovered from a woman under 30 in good health and CMV-seropositive. The genes are TRBV2 and TRBJ1-5; a weak D match, TRBD1 (5 bases). The sequenced sample consisted of PBMCs. The CDR3 is CASSKSPRETYSNQPQHF. The CDR3 nucleotides read TGTGCCAGCAGTAAGAGCCCCAGGGAAACCTATAGCAATCAGCCCCAGCATTTT.